This T cell receptor beta chain comes out of a study of OX40 agonist ivuxolimab in advanced cancers. The wider study: Ivuxolimab doses were 0.01, 0.1, 0.3, 1.5, 3 or 10 mg/kg every 2 weeks. Patients with prior anti-PD-1, anti-PD-L1 or anti-CTLA-4 therapy were eligible; 40% had some. Study outcomes and limitations: On average, a greater number of expanded clones characterised CD8+ T cells relative to CD4+.

As regards this clone: Its antigen is currently unknown.

The ends lost 7 bases at V and 7 bases at J; junction bases unmatched: 11. The CDR3 is made up of 14 amino acids. Germline-derived CDR1 and CDR2 are LNHDA and SQIVND (reference sequence). TCRdb's table, derived via immunoSEQ multiplex PCR, lists solely in-frame clones and lacks some. The sample comprises around 43,000 clones, about 89% of which are singletons, and about 15% rests with the top ten. Patients who had autoimmune disease history or got systemic immunosuppression were left out. V gene TRBV19 combines with J gene TRBJ1-2; TRBD1 agrees at 8 bases. The sample here was CD4+ or CD8+ T cells sorted from blood, taken in a trial of the OX40 agonist ivuxolimab. The origin of this receptor is an adult with an advanced solid tumor such as melanoma, head and neck, liver or kidney cancer. CDR3 nucleotide sequence: TGTGCCAGTAATTTTGCAGGGGGCAAGGGTGGCTACACCTTC. Residues: CASNFAGGKGGYTF.